What follows is one TCR beta chain and its context. The identical CDR3 is also encoded by other nucleotide sequences in the sample. These data come from a study of shared clonotypes between healthy human individuals. Study background: Three plates were used per donor for CD4 naive, three for CD4 memory, two for CD8 naive and one for CD8 memory.

The V gene's germline CDR1 is SQVTM and CDR2 ANQGSEA. The V end lost 7 bases, the J end lost 3 bases, and 12 bases lay between the germline ends. The CDR3 consists of 12 residues. The assay was immunoSEQ multiplex PCR, and TCRdb's table has in-frame clones only and misses some. The sample records roughly 2 million clones, about 94% being singletons. The V call is TRBV29-1, the J call TRBJ2-5, with D possibly being TRBD2 (7 bases). The sequence was collected from a man younger than 30 in good health. Source material: naive CD4+ T cells sorted from blood. As to subset: CD45RA+ positively selected. For the CDR3, the DNA is TGCAGCGCAGGGGAGGGAAAAGAGACCCAGTACTTC. Translated, it gives CSAGEGKETQYF.